Below, 21 T cell receptor beta chains from the same sample are listed, as sequenced in a study of cytomegalovirus exposure and HLA in healthy donors (dated by TCRdb to about 2017). The library was made by the immunoSEQ multiplex PCR assay. A mixture of 60 forward primers for TCR Vbeta segments and 13 reverse primers for TCR Jbeta segments was used in the multiplex PCR. TCRdb retrieved this table from immuneACCESS and kept in-frame rearrangements only. Not all clones are present; in checked studies, unresolved V genes account for under half, and no reason is known for the remainder. The sample yields approximately 100,000 clones; more than 75% were counted once. The ten largest account for 4% of the sample. The sequencing input was PBMCs. The receptors derive from a woman aged 45-65 years in good health and CMV-seropositive.

A single count supports this clone. The junction and the germline gene differ at one end; a read error may be behind it. This sequence joins TRBV7-7 and TRBJ2-1; TRBD1 might be the D (5 bases). Per germline, CDR1 SSHAT and CDR2 FNYEAQ (reference sequence). The CDR3 is made up of 13 amino acids. The CDR3 reads CASSLGAVGEQFF. The CDR3 bases are TGTGCTAGCAGCTTAGGGGCAGTTGGTGAGCAGTTCTTC.

The rearrangement links TRBV4-1 to TRBJ2-2; 10 positions agree with TRBD2. The CDR3 is 17 amino acids. V dropped 0 bases and J dropped 6; count of bases not matched to a gene: 7. The germline gives CDR1 MGHRA, CDR2 YSYEKL. In DNA form, the CDR3 reads TGCGCCAGCAGCCAAGATAGAAGCGGGAGGGGAGCCGGGGAGCTGTTTTTT. Its translation is CASSQDRSGRGAGELFF.

The V call is TRBV5-8, the J call TRBJ2-2; D is perhaps TRBD2 (5 bases). V lost 0 bases and J lost 5, with 14 bases in between. The V gene's germline CDR1 is SGHTS and CDR2 YDEGEE. This CDR3 comprises 16 residues. The CDR3: CASSLGERRGTGELFF. In DNA, the CDR3 is TGTGCCAGCAGCTTGGGGGAGCGACGGGGAACCGGGGAGCTGTTTTTT. The variable domain in full, with the rest retrieved from reference TRBV5-8 and TRBJ2-2, is EAGVTQSPTHLIKTRGQQATLRCSPISGHTSVYWYQQALGLGLQFLLWYDEGEERNRGNFPPRFSGRQFPNYSSELNVNALELEDSALYLCASSLGERRGTGELFFGEGSRLTVL.

The J gene is TRBJ2-4, the V gene TRBV18, with D unclear. The CDR3 covers 13 residues. The germline V gene has CDR1 KGHSH and CDR2 LQKENI. Trimming took 3 bases from V and 1 from J, leaving 4 bases between them. The CDR3 spells CASSPPAKNIQYF. CDR3 DNA sequence: TGTGCCAGCTCACCTCCGGCCAAAAACATTCAGTACTTC.

This chain connects TRBV5-1 to TRBJ1-1; D is ambiguous. CDR1 is SGHRS and CDR2 is YFSETQ in the germline V gene. V lost 3 bases, J lost 1 base, and 10 bases lay in between. This CDR3 contains 14 residues. CDR3 nucleotides: TGCGCCAGCAGCTGGGCGTCCCCGAACACTGAAGCTTTCTTT. This codes for CASSWASPNTEAFF.

This clone came up once. V and J are TRBV6-5 and TRBJ2-1; TRBD1 matches at 7 bases. Germline trimming cut 8 bases from V and 5 bases from J; bases unmatched to any gene: 6. The CDR3 runs to 13 residues. Germline V gene data show CDR1 as MNHEY and CDR2 as SVGAGI. Written as DNA, the CDR3 is TGTGCCAGCTTAGGGACAGTTAACAATGAGCAGTTCTTC. Protein product: CASLGTVNNEQFF.

The chain uses TRBV29-1 and TRBJ2-7, with D perhaps matching TRBD2 (5 bases). V lost 6 bases and J 7 bases, leaving 13 bases between the germline ends. CDR1 SQVTM and CDR2 ANQGSEA come from the germline V gene. The CDR3 covers 11 residues. The CDR3 sequence is CSVRTSGEQYF. The DNA for the CDR3 is TGCAGCGTCCGCACTTCGGGGGAGCAGTACTTC.

The count of this clone is one. This chain joins TRBV5-1 and TRBJ2-1; no reliable D call. CDR1 is SGHRS and CDR2 is YFSETQ in the germline V gene. The V end was cut by 3 bases, the J end by 6 bases, with 13 bases between. This CDR3 region has 14 residues. CDR3 amino acids: CASSSDLIGNEQFF. The CDR3 bases are TGCGCCAGCAGCTCAGATTTAATTGGCAATGAGCAGTTCTTC.

This chain joins TRBV27 and TRBJ2-1; 8 bases align to TRBD2. The CDR3 sequence is 13 residues long. CDR1 is MNHEY, CDR2 SMNVEV, per germline (reference sequence). Unmatched junction bases numbered 8, after V lost 10 bases and J lost 6 bases. The CDR3 reads CATGLAGSNEQFF. In DNA form, the CDR3 reads TGTGCCACCGGACTAGCAGGCTCCAATGAGCAGTTCTTC.

The chain joins TRBV4-1 to TRBJ1-2, with D maybe TRBD1 (5 bases). The germline V and J ends were trimmed by 0 bases and 3 bases, with 20 bases remaining between them. CDR1 MGHRA and CDR2 YSYEKL come from the germline V gene. The CDR3 is 18 residues long. CDR3 sequence (DNA): TGCGCCAGCAGCCAAGACGGCTGGACAAACAAGATTTACTATGGCTACACCTTC. It encodes CASSQDGWTNKIYYGYTF.

The chain uses TRBV7-2 and TRBJ2-3; 7 bases are a match to TRBD2. The germline gives CDR1 SGHTA, CDR2 FQGNSA. The CDR3 totals 13 residues. V was clipped by 5 bases and J by 2 bases; unmatched bases: 1. The CDR3 nucleotides read TGTGCCAGCAGCCGGGGGGTCACAGATACGCAGTATTTT. This gives the protein CASSRGVTDTQYF.

This clone was recorded a few times. This chain links TRBV5-5 with TRBJ2-6; weak D call: TRBD1 (6 bases). The V gene lost 0 bases and the J gene lost 0 bases, with 16 bases spanning the gap. CDR3 length: 19 amino acids. Germline assignment: CDR1 SGHKS and CDR2 YYEKEE (reference sequence). The CDR3 DNA reads as TGTGCCAGCAGCTTGGTCCCCACAGGGTCTGGCTCTGGGGCCAACGTCCTGACTTTC. Protein: CASSLVPTGSGSGANVLTF. Complete variable domain (other parts from reference TRBV5-5 and TRBJ2-6): DAGVTQSPTHLIKTRGQQVTLRCSPISGHKSVSWYQQVLGQGPQFIFQYYEKEERGRGNFPDRFSARQFPNYSSELNVNALLLGDSALYLCASSLVPTGSGSGANVLTFGAGSRLTVL.

The chain combines TRBV11-3 with TRBJ2-1, with TRBD2 matching 8 bases. The V and J ends lost 0 bases and 5 bases, in that order; junction bases with no gene match: 3. The length of the CDR3 is 15 residues. Germline lookup yields CDR1 SGHNT and CDR2 YENEEA. The CDR3 sequence: CASSLDGLANNEQFF. CDR3 in DNA: TGTGCCAGCAGCTTAGACGGACTAGCCAACAATGAGCAGTTCTTC.

This clone has just a few counts. The chain is built from TRBV6-5 and TRBJ1-2; D uncertain. The CDR3 loop spans 15 amino acids. Germline V gives CDR1 MNHEY, CDR2 SVGAGI. V was clipped by 6 bases and J by 5 bases, with 19 bases between them. CDR3 nucleotides: TGTGCCAGCAGGCGGGGTTCCGTACCGGGTTATGGCTACACCTTC. Translating it yields CASRRGSVPGYGYTF.

This clone has just a few counts. The V gene is TRBV6-1, the J gene TRBJ2-5; 14 bases fit TRBD2. CDR3 length equals 15 residues. Germline loops: CDR1 MNHNS, CDR2 SASEGT. Germline trimming cut 7 bases from V and 4 bases from J; bases unmatched to any gene: 5. The CDR3 protein is CASTKTSGGGETQYF. CDR3 sequence (DNA): TGTGCCAGCACCAAGACTAGCGGGGGGGGAGAGACCCAGTACTTC.

The chain couples TRBV7-6 to TRBJ1-6; D unclear. From germline, CDR1 is SGHVS and CDR2 FNYEAQ. The CDR3 consists of 13 residues. Trimming left V 0 bases short and J 13 bases short, with 10 bases between. The CDR3 spells CASSLALVEPLHF. CDR3 sequence (DNA): TGTGCCAGCAGCTTAGCGCTCGTGGAGCCCCTCCACTTT.

The chain is built from TRBV2 and TRBJ2-1, with D possibly TRBD2 on 5 matching bases. The CDR3 covers 12 residues. Trimming took 11 bases from V and 9 from J, leaving 17 bases between them. The V gene's germline CDR1 is SNHLY and CDR2 FYNNEI. CDR3 DNA: TGTGCCTCATCGGAGCGAGGACTTGAGCAGTTCTTC. This codes for CASSERGLEQFF.

This clone came up once. The chain carries TRBV5-1 and TRBJ2-1, with 13 bases identical to TRBD2. Germline-derived CDR1 and CDR2 are SGHRS and YFSETQ. J gave up 0 bases and V 4 bases, and 13 bases lay outside the gene matches. The CDR3 consists of 20 residues. DNA of the CDR3: TGCGCCAGCAGCCCCCTCCCCACTAGCGGGGGGGGGAGCTCCTACAATGAGCAGTTCTTC. It translates to CASSPLPTSGGGSSYNEQFF.

The V gene is TRBV9, the J gene TRBJ2-7, with TRBD2 identical over 7 bases. Germline V gene lookup returns CDR1 SGDLS and CDR2 YYNGEE. CDR3 length equals 14 residues. V lost 2 bases to trimming and J lost 3 bases; unmatched junction nucleotides: 5. CDR3 nucleotides: TGTGCCAGCAGCGTCCGAGCGGGGCTCTACGAGCAGTACTTC. Translating it yields CASSVRAGLYEQYF.

The chain is built from TRBV25-1 and TRBJ1-5; the D gene is possibly TRBD1 (6 bases). CDR3 length: 13 amino acids. The germline V gene has CDR1 MGHDK and CDR2 SYGVNS. V lost 4 bases and J 5 bases, leaving 9 bases between the germline ends. The CDR3 protein is CASSAGAYQPQHF. CDR3 coding DNA: TGTGCCAGCAGTGCAGGGGCTTATCAGCCCCAGCATTTT.

The chain couples TRBV7-5 to TRBJ2-5; the tabulated D call, TRBD1, remains unverified against the DNA. TRBV7-5 is a pseudogene locus. This CDR3 is 14 amino acids long. The CDR3: CARSLDSPRETQYF. The CDR3 DNA reads TGTGCCAGAAGCTTGGACAGTCCCCGAGAGACCCAGTACTTC.